This T cell receptor (beta chain) was sequenced during a study of graft-versus-host responses after intestinal transplantation. Of note for this clone: No antigen is known for it.

General study points: Marrow from the recipient contained GvH clones, some of which had appeared first in ileum or blood.

Germline loops: CDR1 SGHAT, CDR2 FQNNGV. V shed 5 bases and J 4 bases; nucleotides not matched to a gene: 10. This CDR3 region has 16 residues. TCRdb keeps only in-frame clones here, not all; method: immunoSEQ multiplex PCR. This sample has about 89,000 clones, with roughly 91% found just once. This clonotype originated in a human donor who received an intestinal transplant. V usage is TRBV11-2 and J usage is TRBJ2-3, with 9 bases identical to TRBD2. The source was unstimulated CD8+ T cells sorted from spleen or lymph node cells, collected before intestinal transplant. The CDR3 sequence is CASSLKPGLAPDTQYF. CDR3 sequence (DNA): TGTGCCAGCAGCCTAAAACCGGGACTAGCCCCAGATACGCAGTATTTT.